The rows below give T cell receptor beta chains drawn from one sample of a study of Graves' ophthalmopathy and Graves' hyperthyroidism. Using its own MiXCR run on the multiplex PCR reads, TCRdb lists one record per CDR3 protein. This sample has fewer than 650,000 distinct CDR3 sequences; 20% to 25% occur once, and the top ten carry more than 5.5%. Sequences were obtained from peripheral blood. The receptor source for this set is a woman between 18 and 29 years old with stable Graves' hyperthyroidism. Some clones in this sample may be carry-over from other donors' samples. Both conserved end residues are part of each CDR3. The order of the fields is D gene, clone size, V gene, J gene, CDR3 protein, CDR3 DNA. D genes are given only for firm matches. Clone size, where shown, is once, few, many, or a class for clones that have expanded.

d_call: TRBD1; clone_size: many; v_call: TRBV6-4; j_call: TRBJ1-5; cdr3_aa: CASSVTGAVGQPQHF; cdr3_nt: TGTGCCAGCAGTGTGACAGGGGCGGTTGGGCAGCCCCAGCATTTT
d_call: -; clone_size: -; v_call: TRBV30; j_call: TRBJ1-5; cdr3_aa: CAWSVSLNQPQHF; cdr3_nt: TGTGCCTGGAGTGTCTCTCTAAATCAGCCCCAGCATTTT
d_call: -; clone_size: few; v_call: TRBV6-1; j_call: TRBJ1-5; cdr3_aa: CASRDTASGPQHF; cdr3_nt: TGTGCCAGCAGAGATACAGCCTCGGGGCCCCAGCATTTT
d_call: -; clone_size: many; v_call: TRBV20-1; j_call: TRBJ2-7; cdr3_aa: CSARGDRLGEQYF; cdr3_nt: TGCAGTGCTAGGGGGGACCGGCTAGGGGAGCAGTACTTC
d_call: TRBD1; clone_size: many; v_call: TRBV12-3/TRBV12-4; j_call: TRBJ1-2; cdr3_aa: CASSLGSTGGKSYTF; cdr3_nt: TGTGCCAGCAGTTTGGGATCCACAGGGGGGAAGAGCTACACCTTC
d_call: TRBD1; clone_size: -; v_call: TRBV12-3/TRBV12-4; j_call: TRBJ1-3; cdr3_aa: CASRRDRDYSGNTIYF; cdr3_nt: TGTGCCAGCAGACGGGACAGGGATTACTCTGGAAACACCATATATTTT
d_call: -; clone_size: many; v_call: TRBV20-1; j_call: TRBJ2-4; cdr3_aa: CSALWLAKNIQYF; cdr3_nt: TGCAGTGCTCTATGGCTAGCCAAAAACATTCAGTACTTC
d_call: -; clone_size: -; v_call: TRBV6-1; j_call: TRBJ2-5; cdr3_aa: CASRKQGGETQYF; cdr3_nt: TGTGCCAGCAGAAAACAGGGCGGAGAGACCCAGTACTTC
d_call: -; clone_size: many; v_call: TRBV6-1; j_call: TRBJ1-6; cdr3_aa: CASSAGVGSPLHF; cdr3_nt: TGTGCCAGCAGTGCAGGGGTGGGTTCACCCCTCCACTTT
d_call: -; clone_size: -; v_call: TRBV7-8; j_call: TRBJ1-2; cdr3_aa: CASSLREPNYGYTF; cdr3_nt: TGTGCCAGCAGCTTAAGGGAGCCTAACTATGGCTACACCTTC
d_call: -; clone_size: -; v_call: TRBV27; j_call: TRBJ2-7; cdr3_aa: CASRGNEQYF; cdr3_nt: TGTGCCAGCAGAGGGAACGAGCAGTACTTC
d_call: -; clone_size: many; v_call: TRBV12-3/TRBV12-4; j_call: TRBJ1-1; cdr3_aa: CASRDDDRWGLNTEAFF; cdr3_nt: TGTGCCAGCAGGGACGATGACAGGTGGGGCCTGAACACTGAAGCTTTCTTT
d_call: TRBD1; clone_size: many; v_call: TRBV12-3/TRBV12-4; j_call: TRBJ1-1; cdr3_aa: CASSLPGTGSISVMDTEAFF; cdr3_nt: TGTGCCAGCAGTTTACCGGGGACAGGGTCGATCTCAGTTATGGACACTGAAGCTTTCTTT
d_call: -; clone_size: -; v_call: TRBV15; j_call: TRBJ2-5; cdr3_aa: CATSRDATGYQETQYF; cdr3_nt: TGTGCCACCAGCAGAGATGCGACAGGCTACCAAGAGACCCAGTACTTC
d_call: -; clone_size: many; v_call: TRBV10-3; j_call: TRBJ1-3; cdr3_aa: CAIKEQLVDTIYF; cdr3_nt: TGTGCCATCAAAGAACAGCTAGTCGACACCATATATTTT
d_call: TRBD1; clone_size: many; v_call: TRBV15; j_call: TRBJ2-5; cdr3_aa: CATRRGTEQETQYF; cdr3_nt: TGTGCCACCCGCAGAGGGACAGAACAAGAGACCCAGTACTTC
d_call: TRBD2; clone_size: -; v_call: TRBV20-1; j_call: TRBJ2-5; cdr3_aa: CSAASGGKETQYF; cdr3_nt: TGCAGTGCCGCTAGCGGGGGGAAAGAGACCCAGTACTTC
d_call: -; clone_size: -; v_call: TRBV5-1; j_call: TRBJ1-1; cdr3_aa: CASSLSGEINTEAFF; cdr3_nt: TGCGCCAGCAGCTTATCGGGGGAAATCAACACTGAAGCTTTCTTT
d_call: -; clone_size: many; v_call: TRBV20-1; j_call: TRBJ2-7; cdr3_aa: CSASGGGEQYF; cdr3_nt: TGCAGTGCTAGCGGCGGAGGCGAGCAGTACTTC
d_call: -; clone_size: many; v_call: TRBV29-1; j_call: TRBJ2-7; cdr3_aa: CSVYTGRVGYEQYF; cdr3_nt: TGCAGCGTTTACACAGGGCGGGTCGGATACGAGCAGTACTTC
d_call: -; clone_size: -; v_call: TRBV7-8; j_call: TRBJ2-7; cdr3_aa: CASSLGLYQGVYEQYF; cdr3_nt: TGTGCCAGCAGCTTAGGACTCTATCAAGGGGTCTACGAGCAGTACTTC
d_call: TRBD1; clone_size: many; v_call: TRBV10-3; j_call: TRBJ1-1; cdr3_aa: CAISSGQGATRDTEAFF; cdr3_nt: TGTGCCATCAGTTCGGGACAGGGGGCGACGCGCGACACTGAAGCTTTCTTT
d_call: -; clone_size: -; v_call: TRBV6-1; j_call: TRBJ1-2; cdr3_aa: CASSEAQGTGYTF; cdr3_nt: TGTGCCAGCAGTGAAGCGCAGGGAACCGGCTACACCTTC
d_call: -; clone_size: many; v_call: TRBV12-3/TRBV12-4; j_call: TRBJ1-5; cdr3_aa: CASSPAGSSNQPQHF; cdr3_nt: TGTGCCAGCAGTCCCGCCGGGAGTAGCAATCAGCCCCAGCATTTT
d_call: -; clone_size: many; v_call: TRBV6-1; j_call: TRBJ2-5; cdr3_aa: CASSEERRGGETQYF; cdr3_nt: TGTGCCAGCAGTGAAGAAAGGAGAGGGGGAGAGACCCAGTACTTC
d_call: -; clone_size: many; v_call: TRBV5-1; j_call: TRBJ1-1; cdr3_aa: CASSPGHGVNTEAFF; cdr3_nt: TGCGCCAGCAGCCCCGGACATGGGGTGAACACTGAAGCTTTCTTT
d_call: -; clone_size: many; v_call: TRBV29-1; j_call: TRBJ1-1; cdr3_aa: CSVESGLNTEAFF; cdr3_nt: TGCAGCGTTGAATCAGGGTTGAACACTGAAGCTTTCTTT
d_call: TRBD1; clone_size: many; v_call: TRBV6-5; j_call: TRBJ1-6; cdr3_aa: CASSYNAGGVSPLHF; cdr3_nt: TGTGCCAGCAGTTACAATGCAGGGGGCGTATCACCCCTCCACTTT
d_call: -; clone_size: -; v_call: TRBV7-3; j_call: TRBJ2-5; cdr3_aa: CASSFDGMKTQYF; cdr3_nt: TGTGCCAGCAGCTTCGACGGTATGAAGACCCAGTACTTC
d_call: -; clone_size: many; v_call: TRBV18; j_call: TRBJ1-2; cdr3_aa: CASSTGRYNYGYTF; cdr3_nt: TGTGCCAGCTCAACAGGGAGATATAACTATGGCTACACCTTC
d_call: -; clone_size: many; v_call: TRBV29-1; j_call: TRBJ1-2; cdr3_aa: CSVATLNYGYTF; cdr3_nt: TGCAGCGTTGCTACTTTAAACTATGGCTACACCTTC
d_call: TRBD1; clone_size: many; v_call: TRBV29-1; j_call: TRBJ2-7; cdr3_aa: CSVMGQGFNEQYF; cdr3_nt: TGCAGCGTTATGGGACAGGGGTTTAACGAGCAGTACTTC
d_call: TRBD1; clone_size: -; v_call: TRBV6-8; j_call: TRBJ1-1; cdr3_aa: CASSYSQGEIGTEACF; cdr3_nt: TGTGCCAGCAGTTACTCCCAGGGGGAGATAGGCACTGAAGCTTGCTTT
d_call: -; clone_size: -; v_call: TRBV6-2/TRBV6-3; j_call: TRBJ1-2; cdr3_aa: CASSFGRTNYGYTF; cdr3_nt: TGTGCCAGCAGTTTCGGCAGAACTAACTATGGCTACACCTTC
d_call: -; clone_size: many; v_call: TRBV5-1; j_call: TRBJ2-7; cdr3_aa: CASSPGDTSYYEQYF; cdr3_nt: TGCGCCAGCAGCCCCGGGGACACTTCCTACTACGAGCAGTACTTC
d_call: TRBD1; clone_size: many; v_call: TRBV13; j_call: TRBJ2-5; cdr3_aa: CASSVGQGVVGTQYF; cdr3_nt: TGTGCCAGCAGCGTCGGACAGGGAGTTGTGGGGACCCAGTACTTC
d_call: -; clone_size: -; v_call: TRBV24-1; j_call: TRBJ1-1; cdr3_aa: CATSASDSTEACF; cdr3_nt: TGTGCCACCAGTGCCTCGGACAGCACTGAAGCTTGCTTT
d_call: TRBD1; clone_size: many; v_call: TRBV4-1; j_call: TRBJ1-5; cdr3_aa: CASSPWDRGKPQHF; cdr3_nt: TGCGCCAGCAGCCCCTGGGACAGGGGAAAGCCCCAGCATTTT
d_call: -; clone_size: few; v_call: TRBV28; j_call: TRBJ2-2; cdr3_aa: CASNDHHTGELFF; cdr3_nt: TGTGCCAGTAACGACCATCACACCGGGGAGCTGTTTTTT
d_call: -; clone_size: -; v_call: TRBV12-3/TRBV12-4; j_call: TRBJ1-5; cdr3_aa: CASKPKASNQPQHF; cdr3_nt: TGTGCCAGCAAGCCGAAGGCTAGCAATCAGCCCCAGCATTTT
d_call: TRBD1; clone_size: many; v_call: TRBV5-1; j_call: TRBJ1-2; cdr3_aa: CASSPTGDGYTF; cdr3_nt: TGCGCCAGCAGCCCGACAGGGGATGGCTACACCTTC
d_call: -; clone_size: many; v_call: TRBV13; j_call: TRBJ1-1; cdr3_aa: CASSPTGVMNTEAFF; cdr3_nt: TGTGCCAGCAGCCCCACAGGTGTTATGAACACTGAAGCTTTCTTT
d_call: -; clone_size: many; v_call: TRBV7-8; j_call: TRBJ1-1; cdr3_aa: CASSLEGASMNTEAFF; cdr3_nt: TGTGCCAGCAGCTTAGAAGGGGCCTCGATGAACACTGAAGCTTTCTTT
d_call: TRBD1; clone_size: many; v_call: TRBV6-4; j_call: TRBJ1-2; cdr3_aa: CASFSPFGTGEKGYGYTF; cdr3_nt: TGTGCCAGTTTCTCGCCGTTCGGGACAGGGGAGAAAGGCTATGGCTACACCTTC
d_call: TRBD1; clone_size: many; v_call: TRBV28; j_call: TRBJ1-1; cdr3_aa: CASSLSDRAASEAFF; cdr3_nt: TGTGCCAGCAGTTTAAGTGACAGGGCGGCCTCTGAAGCTTTCTTT